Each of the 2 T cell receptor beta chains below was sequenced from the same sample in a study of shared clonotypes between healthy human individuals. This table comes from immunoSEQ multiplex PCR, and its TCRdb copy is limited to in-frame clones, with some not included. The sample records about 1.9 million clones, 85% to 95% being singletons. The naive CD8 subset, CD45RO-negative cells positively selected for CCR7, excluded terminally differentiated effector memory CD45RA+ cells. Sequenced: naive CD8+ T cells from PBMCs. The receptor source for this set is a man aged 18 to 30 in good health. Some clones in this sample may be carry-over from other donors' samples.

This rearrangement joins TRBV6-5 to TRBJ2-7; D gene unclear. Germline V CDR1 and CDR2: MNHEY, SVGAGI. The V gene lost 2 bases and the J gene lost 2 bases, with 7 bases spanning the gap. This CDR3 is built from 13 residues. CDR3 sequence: CASSYKFTYEQYF. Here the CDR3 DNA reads TGTGCCAGCAGTTACAAGTTTACCTACGAGCAGTACTTC.

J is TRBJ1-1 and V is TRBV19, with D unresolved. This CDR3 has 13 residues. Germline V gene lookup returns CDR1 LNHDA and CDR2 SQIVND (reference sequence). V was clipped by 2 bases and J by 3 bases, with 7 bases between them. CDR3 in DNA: TGTGCCAGTAGTATATTCGAATACACTGAAGCTTTCTTT. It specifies CASSIFEYTEAFF.